A selection of T cell receptor beta chains follows, all from one sample in a study of CD8 T cells in ankylosing spondylitis. TCRdb passed the 5' RACE reads through MiXCR, listing each CDR3 protein once. The table has 250,000 or so distinct CDR3 sequences, approximately 12% seen once. The sequenced material came from blood, either unsorted or a sorted T cell fraction (not recorded which). These receptors were obtained from a male donor with ankylosing spondylitis or in good health (not recorded which). Each CDR3 is given with its conserved first and last residue. Each record gives: CDR3 DNA, CDR3 protein, V gene, D gene, clone size, J gene. A D gene is named only where the DNA matches it firmly. The listing skips clone size in some rows; elsewhere it reads once, few, many or a size class.

cdr3_nt: TGCGCCAACCCGACAGGCTACGGCTATGGCTACACCTTC; cdr3_aa: CANPTGYGYGYTF; v_call: TRBV10-1; d_call: .; clone_size: .; j_call: TRBJ1-2
cdr3_nt: TGCGCCAGCAGTCGGGATCGCCTAGTTAATGAAAAACTGTTTTTT; cdr3_aa: CASSRDRLVNEKLFF; v_call: TRBV5-1; d_call: .; clone_size: many; j_call: TRBJ1-4
cdr3_nt: TGTGCCAGCAGTCCTAGCGGGGTCAATGAGCAGTTCTTC; cdr3_aa: CASSPSGVNEQFF; v_call: TRBV6-1; d_call: TRBD2; clone_size: few; j_call: TRBJ2-1
cdr3_nt: TGCAGCGCGTCGGGACAGGCCTGGGAGCAGTACTTC; cdr3_aa: CSASGQAWEQYF; v_call: TRBV29-1; d_call: TRBD1; clone_size: many; j_call: TRBJ2-7
cdr3_nt: TGTGCCAGCAGTTTACGGGTAGAGCCCCAGCATTTT; cdr3_aa: CASSLRVEPQHF; v_call: TRBV28; d_call: .; clone_size: many; j_call: TRBJ1-5
cdr3_nt: TGTGCCAGCAGTGAAGCGGTCGGTAATAGAGTAGCTTTCTTT; cdr3_aa: CASSEAVGNRVAFF; v_call: TRBV6-1; d_call: .; clone_size: few; j_call: TRBJ1-1
cdr3_nt: TGCGCCAGCAGCCCGACCACCTTCATACGCTCCTACAATGAGCAGTTCTTC; cdr3_aa: CASSPTTFIRSYNEQFF; v_call: TRBV5-1; d_call: .; clone_size: few; j_call: TRBJ2-1
cdr3_nt: TGCAGTGCTAGAGATCAGGGGAGCGGCACAGATACGCAGTATTTT; cdr3_aa: CSARDQGSGTDTQYF; v_call: TRBV20-1; d_call: .; clone_size: few; j_call: TRBJ2-3
cdr3_nt: TGCATGGCAGGGGGGTACAATGAGCAGTTCTTC; cdr3_aa: CMAGGYNEQFF; v_call: TRBV29-1; d_call: .; clone_size: many; j_call: TRBJ2-1
cdr3_nt: TGTGCCAGCAGCCAAGGGGGCCTAGCCAAAAACATTCAGTACTTC; cdr3_aa: CASSQGGLAKNIQYF; v_call: TRBV3-1; d_call: .; clone_size: few; j_call: TRBJ2-4
cdr3_nt: TGCAGTGCTAGAGATCCTCTAGGAGGGGGCGAGACCCAGTACTTC; cdr3_aa: CSARDPLGGGETQYF; v_call: TRBV20-1; d_call: .; clone_size: many; j_call: TRBJ2-5
cdr3_nt: TGCGCCAGCAGCCTTGGTGTAGTTGGACAGGGTAACTATGGCTACACCTTC; cdr3_aa: CASSLGVVGQGNYGYTF; v_call: TRBV5-1; d_call: TRBD1; clone_size: many; j_call: TRBJ1-2
cdr3_nt: TGTGCCAGCAGCTCGTCAGGGTACACTGAAGCTTTCTTT; cdr3_aa: CASSSSGYTEAFF; v_call: TRBV5-5; d_call: .; clone_size: many; j_call: TRBJ1-1
cdr3_nt: TGCAGTGCTCCTAAGCAAGAGGGTCAAGATAATTCACCCCTCCACTTT; cdr3_aa: CSAPKQEGQDNSPLHF; v_call: TRBV20-1; d_call: .; clone_size: many; j_call: TRBJ1-6
cdr3_nt: TGCGCCAGCAGTGAAACGAATCGGGACAATGAGCAGTTCTTC; cdr3_aa: CASSETNRDNEQFF; v_call: TRBV10-1; d_call: .; clone_size: many; j_call: TRBJ2-1
cdr3_nt: TGTGCCAGCAGTTACTCAGTTTTCGAGACCCAGTACTTC; cdr3_aa: CASSYSVFETQYF; v_call: TRBV6-6; d_call: .; clone_size: many; j_call: TRBJ2-5
cdr3_nt: TGTGCCAGCAGCGTATCCCTCTCGGACAGCAATGGCTACACCTTC; cdr3_aa: CASSVSLSDSNGYTF; v_call: TRBV9; d_call: .; clone_size: many; j_call: TRBJ1-2
cdr3_nt: TGTGCCAGCAAGCGCCGGGACAGGGATGGCTACACCTTC; cdr3_aa: CASKRRDRDGYTF; v_call: TRBV12-3/TRBV12-4; d_call: TRBD1; clone_size: many; j_call: TRBJ1-2
cdr3_nt: TGTGCCAGCAGCTTACTACTAGGGGTTGGTGAGCAGTTCTTC; cdr3_aa: CASSLLLGVGEQFF; v_call: TRBV7-2; d_call: .; clone_size: many; j_call: TRBJ2-1